The next 24 T cell receptor beta chains were all read from a single sample in a study of T cells in Graves' hyperthyroidism and ophthalmopathy (dated by TCRdb to about 2019). The method behind the library was multiplex PCR. Sequencing was performed on an Illumina HiSeq 2000. The TCR beta CDR3 regions were amplified from the RNA transcripts. A first-round RT-PCR of the TCR CDR3 used the HTBI primer set with the Qiagen OneStep RT-PCR kit. TCRdb reworked the public reads: Q25 trimming with fastp, MiXCR clone assembly, productive beta chains retained. Entries are consolidated by CDR3 protein sequence, retaining the most common genes and DNA. The sample yields approximately 690,000 distinct CDR3 sequences; about 14% were counted once. Roughly an eighth of the sample rests with the top ten. The sequenced sample consisted of blood. These receptors were collected from a woman between 50 and 59 years old with Graves' ophthalmopathy.

The chain employs TRBV19 and TRBJ2-1, with D possibly being TRBD2 (5 bases). CDR1 is LNHDA, CDR2 SQIVND, per germline (reference sequence). The ends were cut back, 3 bases at V and 9 bases at J, with 15 bases in the middle. This CDR3 has 14 amino acids. The chain's CDR3 is CASSIGPQAGEQFF. In nucleotides, the CDR3 is TGTGCCAGTAGTATTGGCCCCCAGGCGGGTGAGCAGTTCTTC.

About this clonotype: Being one base from a much bigger clone, this may be a read error. The V gene is TRBV6-1, the J gene TRBJ1-1; possibly TRBD1 for D (5 bases). The CDR3 runs 17 residues. CDR1 MNHNS and CDR2 SASEGT come from the germline V gene. The DNA of the CDR3 is TGTGTCAGCAGTCCGCGTTACCCCATTGACAGAGGGACTGAAGCTTTCTTT. It encodes CVSSPRYPIDRGTEAFF.

The chain couples TRBV27 to TRBJ2-7, with TRBD2 matching 10 bases. The germline V gene encodes CDR1 MNHEY and CDR2 SMNVEV (reference sequence). The V gene end was trimmed by 4 bases and the J gene end by 3 bases; junction bases not matched to a gene: 6. The CDR3 has 15 residues. CDR3 residues: CASSYKREGGYEQYF. CDR3 nucleotide sequence: TGTGCCAGCAGTTATAAGCGGGAGGGAGGCTACGAGCAGTACTTC.

This chain connects TRBV24-1 to TRBJ2-1; 10 bases agree with TRBD2. CDR3 size: 16 residues. V shed 4 bases, J shed 4 bases, and the junction held 6 bases outside the gene matches. Germline V gene sequence: CDR1 KGHDR, CDR2 SFDVKD. The CDR3 reads CATSDSGTSEYNEQFF. CDR3 bases: TGTGCCACCAGTGACTCCGGGACTAGCGAATACAATGAGCAGTTCTTC.

Points on this clonotype: A read error may explain this, as a much larger clone is one base away. The chain recombines TRBV18 with TRBJ2-2, with a possible D match to TRBD2 (5 bases). The CDR3 runs to 14 residues. CDR1 is KGHSH, CDR2 LQKENI, per germline. The CDR3 region has the DNA TGTGCCAGCTCAGCCCGGGATACCACCGGGGAGCTGTTATTT. Translated: CASSARDTTGELLF.

This clonotype was recorded at least ten times. This chain uses TRBV20-1 with TRBJ2-1; 14 bases fit TRBD2. Per the germline V gene, CDR1 is DFQATT and CDR2 is SNEGSKA (reference sequence). CDR3 length: 16 amino acids. V shed 4 bases, J shed 7 bases, and the junction held 9 bases outside the gene matches. This CDR3 reads CSATGTSGSGLNEQFF. Written as DNA, the CDR3 is TGCAGTGCTACCGGGACTAGCGGGAGCGGGTTGAATGAGCAGTTCTTC.

This clonotype has more than one count but fewer than ten. V usage is TRBV4-1 and J usage is TRBJ1-6; tentative D call: TRBD1 (5 bases). V gave up 4 bases and J gave up 7 bases, with 14 bases separating them. The CDR3 spans 15 residues. The germline V gene has CDR1 MGHRA and CDR2 YSYEKL. The DNA for the CDR3 is TGCGCCAGCAGCCCGGGGACCGGCCGAAATTCACCCCTCCACTTT. Its translation is CASSPGTGRNSPLHF.

The chain recombines TRBV3-1 with TRBJ2-4; the match to TRBD1 covers 7 bases. The CDR3 sequence is 11 residues long. V was clipped by 6 bases and J by 13 bases; unmatched bases: 6. The V gene's germline CDR1 is LGHDT and CDR2 YNNKEL (reference sequence). The CDR3 DNA reads as TGTGCCAGCAGACTAGGGACAGAACAGTACTTC. This codes for CASRLGTEQYF.

This clonotype showed up many times. CDR3 region: CASSLLASSYNEQFF. The CDR3 DNA reads TGTGCCAGCAGCCTTCTAGCGAGTTCCTACAATGAGCAGTTCTTC. The V gene is TRBV7-3, the J gene TRBJ2-1; TRBD2 is a possible D gene (6 bases). The length of the CDR3 is 15 residues. Between the trimmed V and J ends, which lost 5 bases and 1 base, there was a span of 12 bases. Germline V CDR1 and CDR2: SGHTA, FQGTGA. The whole variable domain, remainder taken from reference TRBV7-3 and TRBJ2-1, is GAGVSQTPSNKVTEKGKYVELRCDPISGHTALYWYRQSLGQGPEFLIYFQGTGAADDSGLPNDRFFAVRPEGSVSTLKIQRTERGDSAVYLCASSLLASSYNEQFFGPGTRLTVL.

This clonotype was counted ten times or more. The chain employs TRBV28 and TRBJ2-7, with TRBD1 identical over 10 bases. Germline CDR1 is MDHEN and CDR2 is SYDVKM. There are 16 residues in the CDR3. J was trimmed by 5 bases and V by 6 bases; bases with no gene match: 13. CDR3 coding DNA: TGTGCCAGCAGCCGGGGAGGGGGACAGGGGATCCACGAGCAGTACTTC. It encodes CASSRGGGQGIHEQYF.

At least ten counts were recorded for this clonotype. The V call is TRBV28, the J call TRBJ2-1, with 8 positions matching TRBD2. This CDR3 region has 16 residues. Germline V gene lookup returns CDR1 MDHEN and CDR2 SYDVKM. The trim removed 7 bases at V and 3 bases at J, leaving 11 bases unmatched. DNA for the CDR3: TGTGCCAGCATCATGTCGGGAGGGGTGGGCTACAATGAGCAGTTCTTC. This codes for CASIMSGGVGYNEQFF.

This clonotype was picked up many times. The chain has TRBV9 and TRBJ2-1; 14 bases agree with TRBD2. The CDR3 is 19 amino acids. With V trimmed by 4 bases and J by 3 bases, 12 bases remained unmatched. In germline, CDR1 is SGDLS, CDR2 YYNGEE. CDR3 coding DNA: TGTGCCAGCAGCAGACTTGGACTAGCGGGAGGTGGAGACTACAATGAGCAGTTCTTC. Residues: CASSRLGLAGGGDYNEQFF.

The chain links TRBV7-2 to TRBJ2-5; no firm D call. With 7 bases removed from V and 1 base from J, the gap between germline ends came to 10 bases. In germline, CDR1 is SGHTA, CDR2 FQGNSA. The CDR3 covers 13 residues. The CDR3 spells CASTIRTQETQYF. CDR3 coding DNA: TGTGCCAGCACCATCCGGACCCAAGAGACCCAGTACTTC.

This clonotype was observed a handful of times. The chain is built from TRBV27 and TRBJ1-3, with D perhaps TRBD1 (5 bases). Germline V lookup: CDR1 MNHEY, CDR2 SMNVEV (reference sequence). The CDR3 is 15 amino acids. V was pared by 5 bases and J by 4 bases, with 15 bases between. The DNA of the CDR3 is TGTGCCAGCAGTCCAACGGGGGTAAACGGAAACACCATATATTTT. It is translated as CASSPTGVNGNTIYF.

This clonotype occurred many times. V is TRBV20-1 and J is TRBJ1-1; no clear D gene. This CDR3 contains 14 residues. The germline CDR1 and CDR2 sequences are DFQATT and SNEGSKA (reference sequence). Trimming left V 6 bases short and J 2 bases short, with 16 bases between. The CDR3 DNA follows: TGCAGTGCCCAACCGCCCCGGGGTAACACTGAAGCTTTCTTT. The encoded protein is CSAQPPRGNTEAFF.

In its sample, this clonotype was seen many times. CDR3 DNA sequence: TGCGCCAGCAGCCCAGACCGGGACAGGGTGAACACTGAAGCTTTCTTT. Protein sequence: CASSPDRDRVNTEAFF. V gene TRBV5-1 combines with J gene TRBJ1-1, with 9 positions matching TRBD1. The germline CDR1 and CDR2 sequences are SGHRS and YFSETQ. The CDR3 consists of 16 residues. Trimming removed 4 bases from V and 0 bases from J; junction bases left unmatched: 7.

This clonotype was counted many times. The chain has TRBV27 and TRBJ2-7; 13 bases agree with TRBD2. This CDR3 has 17 residues. Germline loops: CDR1 MNHEY, CDR2 SMNVEV (reference sequence). The ends lost 5 bases at V and 6 bases at J; junction bases unmatched: 13. CDR3 bases: TGTGCCAGCAGTCGACTAGCGGGAGGCGTACGACGGGGCGAGCAGTACTTC. This encodes CASSRLAGGVRRGEQYF.

In this sample, this clonotype turned up a few times. The V call is TRBV5-1, the J call TRBJ2-7; 11 nucleotides align to TRBD2. This CDR3 is built from 17 residues. Germline CDR1 and CDR2: SGHRS and YFSETQ. Losses at the gene ends were 5 bases for V and 3 bases for J; bases not matched to a gene: 13. The CDR3 region has the DNA TGCGCCAGCAGACAACTAGCGGGAGTCGGCCCGATCTACGAGCAGTACTTC. Encoded protein: CASRQLAGVGPIYEQYF.

This clonotype has ten or more counts. This chain connects TRBV20-1 to TRBJ2-7; no firm D call. CDR3 length: 13 residues. The germline V gene encodes CDR1 DFQATT and CDR2 SNEGSKA (reference sequence). V gave up 0 bases and J gave up 1 base, with 7 bases separating them. The CDR3: CSARDGTSYEQYF. The CDR3 DNA reads as TGCAGTGCTAGAGATGGTACTTCCTACGAGCAGTACTTC.

This clonotype was observed at least ten times. This chain connects TRBV3-1 to TRBJ2-5; D tentatively fits TRBD1 or TRBD2 (5 bases each). Deletions cut 2 bases from V and 2 bases from J, with 9 bases between. CDR1 and CDR2 from the germline V gene are LGHDT and YNNKEL (reference sequence). There are 14 residues in the CDR3. The CDR3: CASSQNWGQETQYF. The CDR3 DNA reads TGTGCCAGCAGCCAAAATTGGGGGCAAGAGACCCAGTACTTC.

Only a few counts were recorded for this clonotype. The chain uses TRBV9 and TRBJ2-3, with D maybe TRBD2 (6 bases). CDR1 SGDLS and CDR2 YYNGEE come from the germline V gene. The V gene lost 0 bases and the J gene lost 5 bases, with 13 bases spanning the gap. This CDR3 spans 15 amino acids. The CDR3 region has the DNA TGTGCCAGCAGCGTAGTCGGTCTAGCGTTAGATACGCAGTATTTT. As protein: CASSVVGLALDTQYF.

This clonotype was counted a few times. The rearrangement links TRBV6-2 or TRBV6-3 to TRBJ2-6; 7 nucleotides line up with TRBD2. CDR3 length: 16 residues. Per the germline V gene, CDR1 is MNHEY and CDR2 is SVGEGT. V was pared by 6 bases and J by 3 bases, with 8 bases of the junction left unmatched. CDR3 protein: CASSPWEGFGANVLTF. CDR3 DNA: TGTGCCAGCAGCCCATGGGAGGGGTTTGGGGCCAACGTCCTGACTTTC.

This clonotype came up many times. Written as DNA, the CDR3 is TGTGCCAGCAGTTCCCTGCCAAAGGGACTAGCGGGAGCGAACACCGGGGAGCTGTTTTTT. Translation gives CASSSLPKGLAGANTGELFF. The V and J genes are TRBV27 and TRBJ2-2; 14 bases fit TRBD2. Germline V gene data show CDR1 as MNHEY and CDR2 as SMNVEV (reference sequence). V lost 4 bases to trimming and J lost 0 bases; unmatched junction nucleotides: 10. This CDR3 spans 20 amino acids.

This clonotype was seen repeatedly, ten times or more. J is TRBJ2-1 and V is TRBV6-2 or TRBV6-3, with D possibly being TRBD1 (6 bases). The CDR3 runs 13 residues. V lost 5 bases and J lost 5, with 10 bases in between. The V gene's germline CDR1 is MNHEY and CDR2 SVGEGT. CDR3 loop: CASSNRVDNEQFF. CDR3 DNA sequence: TGTGCCAGCAGTAACAGGGTGGACAATGAGCAGTTCTTC.